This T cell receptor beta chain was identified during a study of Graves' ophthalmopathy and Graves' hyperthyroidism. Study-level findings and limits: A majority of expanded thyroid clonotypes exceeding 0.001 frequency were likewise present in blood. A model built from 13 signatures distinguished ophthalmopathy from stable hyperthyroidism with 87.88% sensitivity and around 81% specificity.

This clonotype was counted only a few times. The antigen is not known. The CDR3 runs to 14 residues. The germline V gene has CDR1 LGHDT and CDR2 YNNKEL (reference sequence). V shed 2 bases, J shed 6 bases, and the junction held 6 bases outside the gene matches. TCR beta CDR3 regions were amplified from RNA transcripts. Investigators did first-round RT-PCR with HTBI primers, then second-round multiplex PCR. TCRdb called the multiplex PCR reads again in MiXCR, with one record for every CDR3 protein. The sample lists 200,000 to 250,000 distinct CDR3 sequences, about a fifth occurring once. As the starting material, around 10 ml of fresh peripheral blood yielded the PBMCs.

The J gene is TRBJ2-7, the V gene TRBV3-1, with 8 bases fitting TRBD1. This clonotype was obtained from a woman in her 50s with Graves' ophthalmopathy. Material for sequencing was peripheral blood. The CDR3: CASSQYDRGLEQYF. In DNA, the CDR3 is TGTGCCAGCAGCCAATACGACAGGGGCCTCGAGCAGTACTTC.